Each of the 18 T cell receptor beta chains below was sequenced from the same sample in a study of shared clonotypes between healthy human individuals. Libraries were prepared by immunoSEQ multiplex PCR; TCRdb keeps only in-frame clonotypes and omits some of them. The sample carries more than 2 million clones, just under 95% recorded once. Naive CD8 cells lacked CD45RO, underwent positive selection for CCR7 and left out terminally differentiated effector memory CD45RA+ cells. Sequenced: naive CD8+ T cells sorted from blood. Source of these receptors: a man aged 18-30 years in good health.

The chain uses TRBV30 and TRBJ1-1; unclear D gene. V was clipped by 5 bases and J by 1 base, with 11 bases between them. The CDR3 contains 13 residues. Per the germline V gene, CDR1 is GTSNPN and CDR2 is SVGIG (reference sequence). The CDR3 protein is CAWETTTNTEAFF. The CDR3 DNA sequence: TGTGCCTGGGAAACTACAACGAACACTGAAGCTTTCTTT.

V is TRBV5-6 and J is TRBJ2-1; 12 bases map to TRBD2. The CDR3 covers 18 residues. Per the germline V gene, CDR1 is SGHDT and CDR2 is YYEEEE. Trimming at V came to 0 bases and at J to 5 bases, leaving 9 bases not matched to a gene. The CDR3 sequence is CASSLALAGGPINNEQFF. The CDR3, as DNA: TGTGCCAGCAGCTTGGCCCTAGCGGGAGGGCCAATTAACAATGAGCAGTTCTTC.

With respect to this clone: This sample includes further DNA sequences coding for the same CDR3. The CDR3 region is CASSAGTGGGEQYF. The CDR3 DNA sequence: TGTGCCAGCAGCGCAGGGACAGGGGGCGGCGAGCAGTACTTC. The V gene is TRBV9, the J gene TRBJ2-7; 12 bases match TRBD1. This CDR3 has 14 amino acids. V lost 3 bases to trimming and J lost 6 bases; unmatched junction nucleotides: 4. The germline V gene has CDR1 SGDLS and CDR2 YYNGEE.

The V gene is TRBV11-2, the J gene TRBJ2-3; D is unclear. CDR1 and CDR2 from the germline V gene are SGHAT and FQNNGV. Trimming left V 2 bases short and J 6 bases short, with 18 bases between. CDR3 size: 16 residues. Written as DNA, the CDR3 is TGTGCCAGCAGCTTAACCCCCCGCTTGTATTTGGATACGCAGTATTTT. Its protein is CASSLTPRLYLDTQYF. Looking up the rest from reference TRBV11-2 and TRBJ2-3 gives the full variable domain: EAGVAQSPRYKIIEKRQSVAFWCNPISGHATLYWYQQILGQGPKLLIQFQNNGVVDDSQLPKDRFSAERLKGVDSTLKIQPAKLEDSAVYLCASSLTPRLYLDTQYFGPGTRLTVL.

The chain employs TRBV11-2 and TRBJ2-1; TRBD2 matches 7 bases. The germline V gene encodes CDR1 SGHAT and CDR2 FQNNGV. This CDR3 contains 15 residues. V lost 4 bases, J lost 3 bases, and 6 bases stayed unmatched. The CDR3 protein is CASSSRAGDYNEQFF. CDR3 nucleotide sequence: TGTGCCAGCAGCTCGAGGGCGGGGGACTACAATGAGCAGTTCTTC.

The chain combines TRBV5-8 with TRBJ2-2; tentatively, D is TRBD2 (6 bases). Between the trimmed V and J ends, which lost 1 base and 2 bases, there was a span of 9 bases. The CDR3 has 15 amino acids. The germline V gene encodes CDR1 SGHTS and CDR2 YDEGEE. This chain's CDR3 is CASSLSTSNTGELFF. The CDR3 bases are TGTGCCAGCAGCTTGTCGACTAGTAACACCGGGGAGCTGTTTTTT.

The CDR3 sequence is CASSFAGQALSPLHF. The DNA for the CDR3 is TGTGCCAGCAGCTTTGCGGGACAGGCCCTTTCACCCCTCCACTTT. This chain links TRBV7-9 with TRBJ1-6; the match to TRBD1 covers 8 bases. V shed 3 bases and J 9 bases; nucleotides not matched to a gene: 7. The V gene's germline CDR1 is SEHNR and CDR2 FQNEAQ (reference sequence). This CDR3 is built from 15 residues.

This sequence joins TRBV6-5 and TRBJ2-1; 8 nucleotides line up with TRBD1. The length of the CDR3 is 14 residues. Losses at the gene ends were 2 bases for V and 8 bases for J; bases not matched to a gene: 5. The germline CDR1 and CDR2 sequences are MNHEY and SVGAGI. The DNA for the CDR3 is TGTGCCAGCAGTTACGACAGGGGAGGAGATGAGCAGTTCTTC. Its protein product is CASSYDRGGDEQFF.

The genes are TRBV6-6 and TRBJ1-4, with 7 bases fitting TRBD1. The CDR3 has 14 amino acids. In germline, CDR1 is MNHNY, CDR2 SVGAGI (reference sequence). V lost 6 bases and J lost 6; bases outside the gene matches: 7. CDR3 bases: TGTGCCAGCAGCCCGACAGGGCCTGATGAAAAACTGTTTTTT. The encoded protein is CASSPTGPDEKLFF.

The rearrangement joins TRBV29-1 to TRBJ2-4; TRBD2 is a possible D gene (6 bases). CDR1 and CDR2 from the germline V gene are SQVTM and ANQGSEA. The length of the CDR3 is 14 residues. With 3 bases removed from V and 1 base from J, the gap between germline ends came to 10 bases. The CDR3 region has the DNA TGCAGCGTTGATGGGGGGAGCGCCAAAAACATTCAGTACTTC. Residues: CSVDGGSAKNIQYF.

J is TRBJ2-1 and V is TRBV7-9, with no clear D. The length of the CDR3 is 17 residues. Germline V gene sequence: CDR1 SEHNR, CDR2 FQNEAQ (reference sequence). V lost 1 base to trimming and J lost 5 bases, with 18 bases between them. As DNA, the CDR3 is TGTGCCAGCAGCTTAGAAGCACTGGATGGACGGAACAATGAGCAGTTCTTC. Amino acid sequence: CASSLEALDGRNNEQFF.

The rearrangement joins TRBV4-2 to TRBJ2-3; maybe TRBD2 (5 bases). The CDR3 extends over 15 amino acids. The V and J ends lost 0 bases and 6 bases respectively, with 13 bases between them. Germline lookup yields CDR1 LGHNA and CDR2 YNFKEQ. CDR3 loop: CASSQEKLAFDTQYF. Written as DNA, the CDR3 is TGTGCCAGCAGCCAAGAAAAGCTAGCTTTCGATACGCAGTATTTT.

The CDR3 coding sequence is TGTGCCAGCAGCTTGGGAGCGGGAGTAACCTACAATGAGCAGTTCTTC. Protein sequence: CASSLGAGVTYNEQFF. The rearrangement joins TRBV11-3 to TRBJ2-1; TRBD2 agrees at 8 bases. Germline V lookup: CDR1 SGHNT, CDR2 YENEEA. Trimming removed 3 bases from V and 2 bases from J; junction bases left unmatched: 6. This CDR3 spans 16 amino acids.

This chain uses TRBV27 with TRBJ2-2; no firm D call. In germline, CDR1 is MNHEY, CDR2 SMNVEV (reference sequence). V lost 1 base to trimming and J lost 4 bases, with 13 bases between them. This CDR3 comprises 16 residues. CDR3 sequence: CASSLLAVTGTGELFF. The CDR3 DNA is TGTGCCAGCAGTTTATTGGCGGTGACGGGCACCGGGGAGCTGTTTTTT.

V gene TRBV6-5 combines with J gene TRBJ2-1, with TRBD2 matching 13 bases. CDR1 MNHEY and CDR2 SVGAGI come from the germline V gene. After removal of 7 bases from V and 5 bases from J, the junction contained 5 bases not matched to a gene. The CDR3 has 15 amino acids. CDR3 in amino acids: CASTLLAGGDNEQFF. The CDR3 nucleotides read TGTGCCAGCACCCTACTAGCGGGAGGGGACAATGAGCAGTTCTTC.

This chain links TRBV11-3 with TRBJ2-1; no definite D call. Germline CDR1 SGHNT, CDR2 YENEEA. Deletions cut 0 bases from V and 8 bases from J, with 17 bases between. This CDR3 region has 16 residues. Here the CDR3 DNA reads TGTGCCAGCAGCTTAGATCCCCTTTATTGGACCCATGAGCAGTTCTTC. Translated: CASSLDPLYWTHEQFF.

The gene calls are TRBV27 and TRBJ2-1; 8 bases match TRBD1. Looked up from germline, CDR1 is MNHEY and CDR2 is SMNVEV (reference sequence). There are 18 residues in the CDR3. The trim removed 5 bases at V and 7 bases at J, leaving 19 bases unmatched. DNA for the CDR3: TGTGCCAGCAGTGCATACAGGGACAGGTCAACCACGGGGAATGAGCAGTTCTTC. It specifies CASSAYRDRSTTGNEQFF.

Note on this clone: In the same sample, other DNA sequences code for this CDR3. The chain carries TRBV9 and TRBJ2-3; no clear D gene. There are 11 residues in the CDR3. Germline V gene lookup returns CDR1 SGDLS and CDR2 YYNGEE. The V end lost 4 bases, the J end lost 6 bases, and 6 bases lay between the germline ends. CDR3 bases: TGTGCCAGCAGCCCCCTGGATACGCAGTATTTT. As protein: CASSPLDTQYF.